The T cell receptor (beta chain) described here comes from a study of breast tumors, draining lymph nodes, adjacent tissues. MiXCR, run by TCRdb on the multiplex PCR reads, gives a single entry per CDR3 protein. The sample carries around 190,000 distinct CDR3 sequences, approximately 30% recorded once. V shed 5 bases, J shed 5 bases, and the junction held 5 bases outside the gene matches. The CDR3 has 15 residues. Germline lookup yields CDR1 SEHNR and CDR2 FQNEAQ (reference sequence). Ten or more counts support this clonotype. The lymph nodes were axillary draining lymph nodes from breast cancer patients.

Sequenced sample: axillary lymph node tissue. This chain links TRBV7-9 with TRBJ1-5, with TRBD1 matching over 11 bases. This clonotype was obtained from a female donor with breast cancer. Some clones in this sample may be carry-over from other donors' samples. CDR3 protein: CASSTGQGAYQPQHF. CDR3 coding DNA: TGTGCCAGCAGCACCGGACAGGGGGCATATCAGCCCCAGCATTTT.